A selection of T cell receptor beta chains follows, all from one sample in a study of blood T cell repertoires in COVID-19. The table came from immunoSEQ multiplex PCR; TCRdb's copy has only in-frame clones and leaves some out. The table lists about 140,000 clones, around four fifths of them singletons, with roughly 11% in the top ten. Sequencing used peripheral blood. These receptors all stem from a man aged 55 to 70 who had recovered from COVID-19. Each CDR3 is given with its conserved first and last residue. D genes are given only for firm matches. Clone sizes are given selectively: once, few, many, or a class where the clone is expanded.

>.|TRBJ1-1|TRBV20-1|.
CSASLTSDTEAFF
TGCAGTGCTAGTCTCACGAGTGACACTGAAGCTTTCTTT
>TRBD1|TRBJ2-7|TRBV5-1|few
CASSLGDRSYEQYF
TGCGCCAGCAGCCTGGGGGACAGATCCTACGAGCAGTACTTC
>.|TRBJ2-3|TRBV11-2|.
CASSSTGGGGTDTQYF
TGTGCCAGCAGCTCTACCGGGGGAGGAGGCACAGATACGCAGTATTTT
>.|TRBJ1-3|TRBV30|.
CAWNMVVSTGNTIYF
TGTGCCTGGAACATGGTTGTGTCGACTGGAAACACCATATATTTT
>.|TRBJ1-4|TRBV18|.
CASSPAGSIGNEKLFF
TGTGCCAGCTCACCAGCAGGTTCAATTGGGAATGAAAAACTGTTTTTT
>.|TRBJ1-4|TRBV18|once
CASSPRDPRKLFF
TGTGCCAGCTCACCACGAGACCCGAGGAAACTGTTTTTT
>TRBD1|TRBJ1-5|TRBV30|.
CAWGTAFSNQPQHF
TGTGCCTGGGGGACAGCTTTTAGCAATCAGCCCCAGCATTTT
>.|TRBJ2-7|TRBV5-1|.
CASSLSTGEQYF
TGCGCCAGCAGCTTGTCGACAGGCGAGCAGTACTTC
>TRBD2|TRBJ2-5|TRBV7-2|.
CASSLDALAGAQETQYF
TGTGCCAGCAGCTTAGATGCCCTAGCGGGGGCCCAAGAGACCCAGTACTTC
>.|TRBJ2-5|TRBV29-1|.
CSVRVPQGSQETQYF
TGCAGCGTTCGCGTCCCACAGGGTAGCCAAGAGACCCAGTACTTC
>.|TRBJ2-6|TRBV4-2|.
CASSQAAASGANVLTF
TGTGCCAGCAGCCAAGCAGCGGCTTCTGGGGCCAACGTCCTGACTTTC
>.|TRBJ2-5|TRBV29-1|.
CSVELGYQETQYF
TGCAGCGTTGAATTGGGCTACCAAGAGACCCAGTACTTC
>TRBD2|TRBJ2-5|TRBV7-9|.
CASSPGLAGGVETQYF
TGTGCCAGCAGCCCGGGACTAGCGGGAGGGGTCGAGACCCAGTACTTC
>.|TRBJ2-7|TRBV18|.
CASSPQQGLDEQYF
TGTGCCAGCTCACCACAACAGGGCTTGGACGAGCAGTACTTC
>.|TRBJ1-2|TRBV4-2|.
CASSQASRVMYGYTF
TGTGCCAGCAGCCAAGCCTCCCGGGTTATGTATGGCTACACCTTC
>.|TRBJ1-6|TRBV12-3/TRBV12-4|.
CASSWKTGSPLHF
TGTGCCAGCAGTTGGAAAACGGGGTCACCCCTCCACTTT
>.|TRBJ1-1|TRBV6-5|.
CASSYSKLGGNTEAFF
TGTGCCAGCAGTTACTCGAAATTGGGAGGGAACACTGAAGCTTTCTTT
>TRBD1|TRBJ1-1|TRBV6-5|.
CASNRPGQFTEAFF
TGTGCCAGCAATCGTCCGGGACAGTTCACTGAAGCTTTCTTT
>.|TRBJ2-5|TRBV5-1|.
CASSSGATRETQYF
TGCGCCAGCAGCTCTGGGGCAACCAGGGAGACCCAGTACTTC
>TRBD2|TRBJ2-3|TRBV29-1|.
CSVVAGVRTDTQYF
TGCAGCGTTGTGGCGGGAGTCCGGACAGATACGCAGTATTTT